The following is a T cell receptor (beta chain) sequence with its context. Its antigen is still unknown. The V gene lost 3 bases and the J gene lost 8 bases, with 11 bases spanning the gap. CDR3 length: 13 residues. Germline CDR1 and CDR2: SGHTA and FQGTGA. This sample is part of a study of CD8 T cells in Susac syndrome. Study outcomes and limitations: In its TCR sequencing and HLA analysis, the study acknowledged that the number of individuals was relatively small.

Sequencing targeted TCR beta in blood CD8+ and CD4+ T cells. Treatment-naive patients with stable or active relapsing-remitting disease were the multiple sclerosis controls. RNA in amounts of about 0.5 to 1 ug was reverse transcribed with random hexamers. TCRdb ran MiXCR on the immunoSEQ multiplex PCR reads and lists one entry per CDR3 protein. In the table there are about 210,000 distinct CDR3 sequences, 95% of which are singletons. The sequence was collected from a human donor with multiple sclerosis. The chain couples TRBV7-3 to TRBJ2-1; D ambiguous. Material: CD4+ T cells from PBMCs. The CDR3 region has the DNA TGTGCCAGCAGCTTCGTCCCTCTCGATGAGCAGTTCTTC. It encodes CASSFVPLDEQFF.